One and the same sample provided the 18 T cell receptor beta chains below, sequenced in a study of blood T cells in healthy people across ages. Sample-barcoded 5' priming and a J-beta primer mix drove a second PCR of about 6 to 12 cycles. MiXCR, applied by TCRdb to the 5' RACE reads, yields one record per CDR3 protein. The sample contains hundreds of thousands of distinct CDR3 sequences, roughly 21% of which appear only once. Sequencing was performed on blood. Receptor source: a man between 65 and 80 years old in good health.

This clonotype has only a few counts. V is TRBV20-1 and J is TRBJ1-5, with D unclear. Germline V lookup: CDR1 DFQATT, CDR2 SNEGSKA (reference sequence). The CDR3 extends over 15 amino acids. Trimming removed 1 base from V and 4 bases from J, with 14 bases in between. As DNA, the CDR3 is TGCAGTGCTAGAGGTGTGGGAGGGCCTAATCAGCCCCAGCATTTT. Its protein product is CSARGVGGPNQPQHF.

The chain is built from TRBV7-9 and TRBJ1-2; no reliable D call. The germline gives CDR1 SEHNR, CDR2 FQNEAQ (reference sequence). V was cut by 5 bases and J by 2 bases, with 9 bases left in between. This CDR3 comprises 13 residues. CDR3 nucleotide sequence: TGTGCCAGCAGCCCCAGAGAGAACTATGGCTACACCTTC. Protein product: CASSPRENYGYTF.

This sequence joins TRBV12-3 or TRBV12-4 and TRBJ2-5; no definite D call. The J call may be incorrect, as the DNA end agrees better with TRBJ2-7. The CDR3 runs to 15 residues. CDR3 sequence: CASSFAQGRAYEQYF. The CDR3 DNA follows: TGTGCCAGCAGTTTCGCGCAAGGCCGGGCCTACGAGCAGTACTTC.

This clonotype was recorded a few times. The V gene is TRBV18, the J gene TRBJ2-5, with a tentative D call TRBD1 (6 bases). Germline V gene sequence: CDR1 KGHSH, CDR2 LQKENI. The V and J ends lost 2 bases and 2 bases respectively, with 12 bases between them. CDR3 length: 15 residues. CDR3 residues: CASSPYQGSQETQYF. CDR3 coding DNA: TGTGCCAGCTCACCATACCAGGGGAGTCAAGAGACCCAGTACTTC.

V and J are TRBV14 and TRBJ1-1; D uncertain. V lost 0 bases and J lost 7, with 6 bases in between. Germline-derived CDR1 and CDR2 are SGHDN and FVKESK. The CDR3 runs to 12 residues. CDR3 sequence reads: CASSQDYGEAFF. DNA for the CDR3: TGTGCCAGCAGCCAAGACTACGGTGAAGCTTTCTTT.

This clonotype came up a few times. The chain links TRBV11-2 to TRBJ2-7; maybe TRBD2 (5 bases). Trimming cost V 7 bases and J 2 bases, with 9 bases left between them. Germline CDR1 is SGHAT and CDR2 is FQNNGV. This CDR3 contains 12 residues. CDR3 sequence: CASTALAYEQYF. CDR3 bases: TGTGCCAGCACCGCACTAGCCTACGAGCAGTACTTC.

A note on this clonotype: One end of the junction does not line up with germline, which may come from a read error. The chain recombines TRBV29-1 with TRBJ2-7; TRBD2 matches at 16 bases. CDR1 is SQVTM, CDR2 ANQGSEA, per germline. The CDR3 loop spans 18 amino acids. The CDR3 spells CSVGAMGLAGGSSYEQYF. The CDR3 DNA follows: TGCAGCGTTGGGGCCATGGGACTAGCGGGAGGGAGCTCCTACGAGCAATACTTC.

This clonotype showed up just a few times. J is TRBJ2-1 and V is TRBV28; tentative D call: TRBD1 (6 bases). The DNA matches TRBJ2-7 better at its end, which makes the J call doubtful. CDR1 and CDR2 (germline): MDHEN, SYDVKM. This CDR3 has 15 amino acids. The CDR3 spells CASSRTPGVSYEQYF. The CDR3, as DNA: TGTGCCAGCAGCCGGACCCCAGGGGTGTCCTACGAGCAGTACTTC.

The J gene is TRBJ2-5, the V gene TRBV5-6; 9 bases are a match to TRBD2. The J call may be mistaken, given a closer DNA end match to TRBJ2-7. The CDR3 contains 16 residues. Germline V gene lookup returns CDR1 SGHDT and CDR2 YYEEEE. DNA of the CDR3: TGTGCCAGCAGCTTGGGACCTACTAGCGGGTTCCACGAGCAGTACTTC. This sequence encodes CASSLGPTSGFHEQYF.

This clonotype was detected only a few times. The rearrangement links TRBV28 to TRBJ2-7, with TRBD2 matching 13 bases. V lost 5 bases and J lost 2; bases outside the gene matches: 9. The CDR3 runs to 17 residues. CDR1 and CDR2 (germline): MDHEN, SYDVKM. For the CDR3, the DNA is TGTGCCAGCAGTCTGACTAGCGGGAGGCGCTCTCCCTACGAGCAGTACTTC. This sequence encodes CASSLTSGRRSPYEQYF.

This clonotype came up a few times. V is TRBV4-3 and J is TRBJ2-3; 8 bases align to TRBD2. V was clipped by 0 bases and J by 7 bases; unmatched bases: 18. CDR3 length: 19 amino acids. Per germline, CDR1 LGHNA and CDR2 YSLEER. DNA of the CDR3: TGCGCCAGCAGCCAAGATATAAACCTTCCTGGCGGGAGGTTGAATACGCAGTATTTT. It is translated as CASSQDINLPGGRLNTQYF.

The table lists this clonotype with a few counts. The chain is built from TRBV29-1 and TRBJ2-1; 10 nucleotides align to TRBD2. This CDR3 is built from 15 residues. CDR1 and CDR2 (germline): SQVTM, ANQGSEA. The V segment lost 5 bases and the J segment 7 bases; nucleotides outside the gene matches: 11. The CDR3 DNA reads TGCAGCGTTTACCTGCCGGGACTAGCGTCGAATGAGCAGTTCTTC. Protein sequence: CSVYLPGLASNEQFF.

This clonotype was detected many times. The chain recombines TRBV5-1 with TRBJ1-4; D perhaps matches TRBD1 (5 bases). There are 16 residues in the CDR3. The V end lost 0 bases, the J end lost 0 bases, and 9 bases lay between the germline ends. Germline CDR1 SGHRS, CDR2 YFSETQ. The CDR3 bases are TGCGCCAGCAGCTTGGGGACACTTTCAACTAATGAAAAACTGTTTTTT. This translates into CASSLGTLSTNEKLFF. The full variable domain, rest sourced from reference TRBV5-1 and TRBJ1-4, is KAGVTQTPRYLIKTRGQQVTLSCSPISGHRSVSWYQQTPGQGLQFLFEYFSETQRNKGNFPGRFSGRQFSNSRSEMNVSTLELGDSALYLCASSLGTLSTNEKLFFGSGTQLSVL.

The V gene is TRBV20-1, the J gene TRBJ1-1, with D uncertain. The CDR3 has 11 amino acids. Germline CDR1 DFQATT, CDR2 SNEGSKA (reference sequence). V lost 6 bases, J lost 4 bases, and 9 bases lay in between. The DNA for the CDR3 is TGCAGTGCCGCCCAGGCCACTGAAGCTTTCTTT. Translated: CSAAQATEAFF.

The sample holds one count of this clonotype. The CDR3 nucleotides are TGTGCCAGCTCACCAGTGCGGAGAATCCAAGAGACCCAGTACTTC. Its protein product is CASSPVRRIQETQYF. The chain carries TRBV7-2 and TRBJ2-5, with unresolved D. With 8 bases removed from V and 1 base from J, the gap between germline ends came to 17 bases. The CDR3 covers 15 residues. Germline values: CDR1 SGHTA, CDR2 FQGNSA.

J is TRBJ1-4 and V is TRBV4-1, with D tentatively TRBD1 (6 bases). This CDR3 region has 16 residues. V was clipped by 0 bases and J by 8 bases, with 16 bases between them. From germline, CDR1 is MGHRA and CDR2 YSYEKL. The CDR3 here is CASSQEGGAYGEKLFF. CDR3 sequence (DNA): TGCGCCAGCAGCCAAGAGGGGGGGGCCTACGGGGAAAAACTGTTTTTT.

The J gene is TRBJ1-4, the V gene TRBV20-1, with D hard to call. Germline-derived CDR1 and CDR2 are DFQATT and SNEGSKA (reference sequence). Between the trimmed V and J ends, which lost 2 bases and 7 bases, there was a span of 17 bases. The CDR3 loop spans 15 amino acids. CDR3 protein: CSARPLQGPIEKLFF. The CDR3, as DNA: TGCAGTGCTAGACCCCTCCAAGGACCCATTGAAAAACTGTTTTTT.

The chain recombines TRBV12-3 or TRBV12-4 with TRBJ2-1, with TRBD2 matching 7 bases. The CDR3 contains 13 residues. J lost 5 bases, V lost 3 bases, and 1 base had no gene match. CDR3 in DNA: TGTGCCAGCAGTTTCCTAGCGGACAATGAGCAGTTCTTC. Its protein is CASSFLADNEQFF.